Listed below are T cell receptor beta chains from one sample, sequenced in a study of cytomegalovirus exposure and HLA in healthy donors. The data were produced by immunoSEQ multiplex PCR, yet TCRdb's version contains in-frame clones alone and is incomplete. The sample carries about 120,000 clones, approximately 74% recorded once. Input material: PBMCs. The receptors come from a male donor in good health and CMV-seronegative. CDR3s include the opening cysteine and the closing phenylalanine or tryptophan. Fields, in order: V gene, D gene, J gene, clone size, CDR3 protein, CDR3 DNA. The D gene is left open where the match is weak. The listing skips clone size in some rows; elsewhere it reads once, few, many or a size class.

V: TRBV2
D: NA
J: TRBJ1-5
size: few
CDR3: CASSGTDQPQHF
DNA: TGTGCCAGCAGTGGGACTGATCAGCCCCAGCATTTT

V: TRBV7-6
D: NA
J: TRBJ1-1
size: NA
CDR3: CASSLSLTYPEAFF
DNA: TGTGCCAGCAGCTTATCCCTCACCTACCCTGAAGCTTTCTTT

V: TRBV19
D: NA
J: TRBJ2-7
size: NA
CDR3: CASSMIGAGEQYF
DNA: TGTGCCAGTAGTATGATTGGGGCTGGCGAGCAGTACTTC

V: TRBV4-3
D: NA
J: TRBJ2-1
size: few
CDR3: CASSQDQRLDYNEQFF
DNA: TGCGCCAGCAGCCAAGATCAGCGACTAGATTACAATGAGCAGTTCTTC

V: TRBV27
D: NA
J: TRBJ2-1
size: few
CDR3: CASTDFFYNEQFF
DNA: TGTGCCAGCACGGACTTTTTCTACAATGAGCAGTTCTTC

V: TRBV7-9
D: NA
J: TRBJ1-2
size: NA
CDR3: CSSMERGGYTF
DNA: TGTTCCAGCATGGAGAGAGGGGGCTACACCTTC

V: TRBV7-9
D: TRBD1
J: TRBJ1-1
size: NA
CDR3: CSSSTRTGQGNTEAFF
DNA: TGTTCCAGCAGCACCCGGACTGGACAGGGAAACACTGAAGCTTTCTTT

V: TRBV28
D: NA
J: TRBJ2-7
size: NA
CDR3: CASSLRGHIVYEQYF
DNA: TGTGCCAGCAGTTTAAGGGGACACATCGTCTACGAGCAGTACTTC

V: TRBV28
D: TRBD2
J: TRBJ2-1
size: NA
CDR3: CASSLWGGRAVDNEQFF
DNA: TGTGCCAGCAGTTTATGGGGCGGGAGGGCCGTCGACAATGAGCAGTTCTTC

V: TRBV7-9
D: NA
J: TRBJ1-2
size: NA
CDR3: CSSSFGTEGYGYTF
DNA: TGTTCCAGCAGTTTCGGGACGGAGGGCTATGGCTACACCTTC

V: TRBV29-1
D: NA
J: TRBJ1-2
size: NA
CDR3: CSGERGSFDYGYTF
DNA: TGCAGCGGGGAGCGTGGCAGCTTCGACTATGGCTACACCTTC

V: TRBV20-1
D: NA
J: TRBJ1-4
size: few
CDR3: CSAGASEKLFF
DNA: TGCAGTGCGGGCGCGTCGGAAAAACTGTTTTTT

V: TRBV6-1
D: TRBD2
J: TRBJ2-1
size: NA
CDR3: CASSGTSGRTDNEQFF
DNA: TGTGCCAGCAGTGGCACTAGCGGGAGGACGGACAATGAGCAGTTCTTC

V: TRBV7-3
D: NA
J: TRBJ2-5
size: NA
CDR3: CASSWRGPAETQYF
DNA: TGTGCCAGCAGCTGGAGGGGGCCCGCGGAGACCCAGTACTTC

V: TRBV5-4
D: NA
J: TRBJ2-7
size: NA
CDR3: CASSLGSGEQYF
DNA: TGTGCCAGCAGCTTGGGGTCGGGGGAGCAGTACTTC

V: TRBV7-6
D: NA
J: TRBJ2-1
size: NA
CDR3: CASSSSTSPYNEQFF
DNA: TGTGCCAGCAGCTCCTCGACTAGTCCCTACAATGAGCAGTTCTTC

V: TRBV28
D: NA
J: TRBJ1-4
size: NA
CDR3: CASSRRGVATNEKLFF
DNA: TGTGCCAGCAGTCGACGGGGAGTGGCAACTAATGAAAAACTGTTTTTT

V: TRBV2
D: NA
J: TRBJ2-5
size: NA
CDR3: CASYFRETQYF
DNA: TGTGCCAGCTACTTCCGAGAGACCCAGTACTTC

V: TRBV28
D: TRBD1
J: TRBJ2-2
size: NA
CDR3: CASSRTGLNGELFF
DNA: TGTGCCAGCAGTAGGACAGGACTCAACGGGGAGCTGTTTTTT

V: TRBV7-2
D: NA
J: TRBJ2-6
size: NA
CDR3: CASSRSTGANVLTF
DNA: TGTGCCAGCAGCCGATCTACTGGGGCCAACGTCCTGACTTTC

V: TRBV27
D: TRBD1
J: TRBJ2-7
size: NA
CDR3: CASSPTGTGNYEQYF
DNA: TGTGCCAGCAGTCCTACCGGGACAGGAAACTACGAGCAGTACTTC

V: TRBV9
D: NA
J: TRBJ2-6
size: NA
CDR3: CASSPGGLFSGANVLTF
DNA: TGTGCCAGCAGCCCTGGGGGCCTCTTCTCTGGGGCCAACGTCCTGACTTTC

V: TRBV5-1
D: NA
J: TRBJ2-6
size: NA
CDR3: CASSLAVPTGSGANVLTF
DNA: TGCGCCAGCAGCTTGGCTGTACCGACGGGGTCTGGGGCCAACGTCCTGACTTTC

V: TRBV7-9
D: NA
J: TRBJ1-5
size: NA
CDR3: CASSLGSWGDQPQHF
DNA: TGTGCCAGCAGCTTAGGGTCTTGGGGGGATCAGCCCCAGCATTTT

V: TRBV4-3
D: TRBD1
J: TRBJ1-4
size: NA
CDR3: CASSQERTGAPVKLFF
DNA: TGCGCCAGCAGCCAAGAAAGGACAGGGGCCCCCGTGAAACTGTTTTTT

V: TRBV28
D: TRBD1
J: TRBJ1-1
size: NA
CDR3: CASRDRPVMNTEAFF
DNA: TGTGCCAGCCGGGACAGGCCGGTAATGAACACTGAAGCTTTCTTT

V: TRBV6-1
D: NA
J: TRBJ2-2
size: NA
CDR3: CASSERRVEVELFF
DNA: TGTGCCAGCAGTGAACGGCGGGTCGAAGTGGAGCTGTTTTTT

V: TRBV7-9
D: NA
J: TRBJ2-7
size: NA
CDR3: CASSLADRPSYEQYF
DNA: TGTGCCAGCAGCTTAGCAGACAGGCCCTCCTACGAGCAGTACTTC

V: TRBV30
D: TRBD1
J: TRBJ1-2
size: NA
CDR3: CAWSQIRGYGYTF
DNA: TGTGCCTGGAGTCAAATCAGGGGGTATGGCTACACCTTC

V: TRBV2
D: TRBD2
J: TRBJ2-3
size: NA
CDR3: CASSDLLAGGQTDTQYF
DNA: TGTGCCAGCAGTGACCTTCTAGCGGGAGGGCAGACAGATACGCAGTATTTT

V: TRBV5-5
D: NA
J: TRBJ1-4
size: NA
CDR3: CASTPGVNEKLFF
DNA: TGTGCCAGCACCCCGGGGGTGAATGAAAAACTGTTTTTT

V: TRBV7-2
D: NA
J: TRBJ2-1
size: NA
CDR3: CASRTGTFYNEQFF
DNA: TGTGCCAGCAGGACAGGGACTTTTTATAATGAGCAGTTCTTC

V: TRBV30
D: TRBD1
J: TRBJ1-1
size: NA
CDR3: CAWSGQWRTGSEAFF
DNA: TGTGCCTGGAGCGGCCAATGGCGGACAGGTTCTGAAGCTTTCTTT

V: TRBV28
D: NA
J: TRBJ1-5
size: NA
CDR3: CASSPWTANQPQHF
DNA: TGTGCCAGCAGTCCTTGGACAGCTAATCAGCCCCAGCATTTT

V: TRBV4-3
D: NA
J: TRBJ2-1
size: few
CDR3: CASSPGRFGGAGQFF
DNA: TGCGCCAGCAGCCCGGGACGGTTTGGGGGGGCGGGGCAGTTCTTC

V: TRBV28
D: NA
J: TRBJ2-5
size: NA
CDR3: CASSFLWGRRETQYF
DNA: TGTGCCAGCAGTTTTTTATGGGGGAGGCGAGAGACCCAGTACTTC

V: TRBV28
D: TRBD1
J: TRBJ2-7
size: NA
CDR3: CASSTYDAAQGYYEQYF
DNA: TGTGCCAGCAGCACATACGACGCGGCACAGGGGTACTACGAGCAGTACTTC

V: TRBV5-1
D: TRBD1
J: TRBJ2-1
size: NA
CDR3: CASSLGLGQGVIIDEQFF
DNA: TGCGCCAGCAGCTTGGGCTTGGGACAGGGTGTAATAATAGATGAGCAGTTCTTC

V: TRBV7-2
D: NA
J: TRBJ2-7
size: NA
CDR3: CASSLLIEQYF
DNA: TGTGCCAGCAGCTTATTAATCGAGCAGTACTTC

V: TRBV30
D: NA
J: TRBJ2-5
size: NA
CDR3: CAWSLSGTTYF
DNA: TGTGCCTGGAGTCTTTCCGGGACAACGTACTTC

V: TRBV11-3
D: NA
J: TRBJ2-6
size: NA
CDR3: CASSPGISGANVLTF
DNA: TGTGCCAGCAGCCCCGGGATCTCTGGGGCCAACGTCCTGACTTTC

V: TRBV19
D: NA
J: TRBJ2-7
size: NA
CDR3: CASRNGYEQYF
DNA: TGTGCCAGTCGTAACGGCTACGAGCAGTACTTC

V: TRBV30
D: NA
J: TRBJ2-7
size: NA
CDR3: CAWSVRPGSDEQYF
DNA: TGTGCCTGGAGTGTACGTCCGGGAAGCGACGAGCAGTACTTC

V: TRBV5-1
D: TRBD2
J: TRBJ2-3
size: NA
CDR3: CASGLGLAGVPLDTQYF
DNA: TGCGCCAGCGGCTTGGGACTAGCGGGAGTTCCCCTGGATACGCAGTATTTT

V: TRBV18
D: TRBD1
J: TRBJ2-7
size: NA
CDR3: CASSPVQGVRYEQYF
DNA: TGTGCCAGCTCACCAGTACAGGGGGTCAGGTACGAGCAGTACTTC

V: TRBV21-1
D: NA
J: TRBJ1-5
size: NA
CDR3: CASTSEEAYSNLDRTSNQPQHF
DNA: TGTGCCAGCACCTCTGAAGAGGCGTACTCTAACCTGGACAGGACTAGCAATCAGCCCCAGCATTTT

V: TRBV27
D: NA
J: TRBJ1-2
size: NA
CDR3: CASRGTGGVGYTF
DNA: TGTGCCAGCAGGGGGACGGGGGGGGTTGGCTACACCTTC

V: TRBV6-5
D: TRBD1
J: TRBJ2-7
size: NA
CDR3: CASSYSIGQASYEQYF
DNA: TGTGCCAGCAGTTACTCGATTGGACAGGCCTCCTACGAGCAGTACTTC

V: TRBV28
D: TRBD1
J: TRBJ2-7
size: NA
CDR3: CASSLLTGIPYEQYF
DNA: TGTGCCAGCAGTTTATTGACAGGGATCCCCTACGAGCAGTACTTC

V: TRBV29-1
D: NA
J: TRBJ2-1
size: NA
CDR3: CSGGTEEQFF
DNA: TGCAGCGGCGGGACCGAGGAGCAGTTCTTC

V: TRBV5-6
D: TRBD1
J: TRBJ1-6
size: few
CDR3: CASSLAHRGIFNSPLHF
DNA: TGTGCCAGCAGCTTGGCCCACAGGGGGATCTTTAATTCACCCCTCCACTTT

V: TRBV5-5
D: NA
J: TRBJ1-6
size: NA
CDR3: CASSLGQINNSPLHF
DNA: TGTGCCAGCAGCTTGGGGCAGATTAATAATTCACCCCTCCACTTT

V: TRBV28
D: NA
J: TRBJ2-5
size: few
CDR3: CASSPPGGRETQYF
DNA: TGTGCCAGCAGTCCACCCGGCGGCCGGGAGACCCAGTACTTC

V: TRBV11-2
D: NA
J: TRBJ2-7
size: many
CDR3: CASSLGFSSYEQYF
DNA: TGTGCCAGCAGCTTAGGATTCAGCTCCTACGAGCAGTACTTC

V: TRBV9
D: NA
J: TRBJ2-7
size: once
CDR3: CASSTHSESTYEQYF
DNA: TGTGCCAGCAGCACTCATTCCGAGTCAACCTACGAGCAGTACTTC

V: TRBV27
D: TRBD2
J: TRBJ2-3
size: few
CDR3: CASSLSARGVDTQYF
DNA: TGTGCCAGCAGTTTAAGTGCCCGGGGGGTAGATACGCAGTATTTT

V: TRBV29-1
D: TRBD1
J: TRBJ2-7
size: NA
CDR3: CSAGQWGSYEQYF
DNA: TGCAGCGCGGGACAGTGGGGTTCCTACGAGCAGTACTTC

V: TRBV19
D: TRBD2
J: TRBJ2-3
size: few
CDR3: CASSTLLAGVRDTQYF
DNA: TGTGCCAGTAGTACGCTCCTAGCGGGAGTGAGAGATACGCAGTATTTT

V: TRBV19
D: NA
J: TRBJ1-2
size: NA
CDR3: CASSMGRADGYTF
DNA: TGTGCCAGTAGTATGGGGAGGGCGGATGGCTACACCTTC

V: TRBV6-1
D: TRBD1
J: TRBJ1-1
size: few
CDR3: CASSRQGPENTEAFF
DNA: TGTGCCAGCAGTCGACAGGGGCCCGAGAACACTGAAGCTTTCTTT